The 29 T cell receptor beta chains below all came from one sample that was sequenced in a study of beta chain features in type 1 diabetes. Expressed TCRB transcripts were sequenced after all isolated RNA was converted to cDNA. Here immunoSEQ multiplex PCR was the method, and the copy in TCRdb shows in-frame clones only, minus some. This table holds hundreds of thousands of clones, roughly 15% found once. The sample comprised naive CD4+ T cells from blood. These TCRs come from a man between 18 and 29 years old in good health.

Only a few counts were recorded for this clone. This rearrangement joins TRBV5-1 to TRBJ2-5; TRBD1 matches 7 bases. Per germline, CDR1 SGHRS and CDR2 YFSETQ. The V gene end was trimmed by 3 bases and the J gene end by 2 bases; junction bases not matched to a gene: 4. CDR3 size: 14 residues. CDR3: CASSYRDSQETQYF. The CDR3 DNA sequence: TGCGCCAGCAGCTACCGGGACAGTCAAGAGACCCAGTACTTC.

Only a few counts were recorded for this clone. V and J are TRBV4-1 and TRBJ2-6; weak D call: TRBD1 (5 bases). Germline V gene data show CDR1 as MGHRA and CDR2 as YSYEKL. The CDR3 totals 16 residues. Trimming shortened V by 1 base and J by 4 bases, and 11 bases separated the two germline ends. The CDR3 DNA reads as TGCGCCAGCAGCCAAGCTGCAGGGTTAGGGGCCAACGTCCTGACTTTC. This translates into CASSQAAGLGANVLTF.

The gene calls are TRBV7-2 and TRBJ2-1; no firm D call. This CDR3 has 14 residues. Germline loops: CDR1 SGHTA, CDR2 FQGNSA. V dropped 7 bases and J dropped 4 bases, with 14 bases sitting between them. DNA of the CDR3: TGTGCCAGCATCCCCGATAGGGTTTACAATGAGCAGTTCTTC. Translated, it gives CASIPDRVYNEQFF.

This clone was counted between two and nine times. The chain recombines TRBV29-1 with TRBJ2-3; unclear D gene. V was pared by 0 bases and J by 12 bases, with 16 bases between. CDR1 is SQVTM and CDR2 is ANQGSEA in the germline V gene. There are 13 residues in the CDR3. The DNA for the CDR3 is TGCAGCGTTGAAGATCGACGCGGAACTTCCCAGTATTTT. It encodes CSVEDRRGTSQYF.

As to this clone: Other DNA sequences from this sample encode an identical CDR3 as well. The rearrangement joins TRBV5-1 to TRBJ2-3; no firm D call. The germline V and J ends were trimmed by 1 base and 2 bases, with 5 bases remaining between them. The CDR3 is 13 amino acids. Germline V gene data show CDR1 as SGHRS and CDR2 as YFSETQ. CDR3 sequence: CASSLIPTDTQYF. The CDR3 DNA reads as TGCGCCAGCAGCTTGATCCCCACAGATACGCAGTATTTT.

The genes are TRBV10-3 and TRBJ2-3, with 10 bases aligning to TRBD1. The CDR3 consists of 16 residues. Per germline, CDR1 ENHRY and CDR2 SYGVKD. V shed 3 bases, J shed 2 bases, and the junction held 5 bases outside the gene matches. CDR3 in amino acids: CAISDRTGGLTDTQYF. DNA of the CDR3: TGTGCCATCAGTGATCGGACAGGGGGGCTCACAGATACGCAGTATTTT.

The rearrangement uses TRBV7-2 and TRBJ2-1; 11 positions agree with TRBD2. The CDR3 spans 14 residues. From germline, CDR1 is SGHTA and CDR2 FQGNSA. V was pared by 7 bases and J by 2 bases, with 1 base of the junction left unmatched. The chain's CDR3 is CASNSGGAYNEQFF. The CDR3 coding sequence is TGTGCCAGCAATAGCGGGGGGGCCTACAATGAGCAGTTCTTC.

This chain links TRBV23-1 with TRBJ2-2, with unresolved D. TRBV23-1 belongs to the ORF category, with a function that is uncertain. Trimming left V 8 bases short and J 2 bases short, with 15 bases between. The CDR3 has 15 amino acids. CDR3 DNA: TGCGCCAGCCCCCTAGGCTTATTAAACACCGGGGAGCTGTTTTTT. Its translation is CASPLGLLNTGELFF.

The gene calls are TRBV10-3 and TRBJ2-1; weak D call: TRBD2 (6 bases). Germline CDR1 reads ENHRY; CDR2 reads SYGVKD. Trimming pared 5 bases from V and 9 bases from J, leaving 17 bases between. The CDR3 contains 14 residues. This chain's CDR3 is CAISPTSERAEQFF. CDR3 DNA: TGTGCCATCAGTCCGACTAGTGAGAGGGCTGAGCAGTTCTTC.

This chain links TRBV4-2 with TRBJ1-3, with D possibly being TRBD1 (5 bases). Trimming removed 1 base from V and 3 bases from J, with 10 bases in between. Looked up from germline, CDR1 is LGHNA and CDR2 is YNFKEQ. CDR3 size: 15 residues. As DNA, the CDR3 is TGTGCCAGCAGCCAAGCGACAGATAATGGAAACACCATATATTTT. This sequence encodes CASSQATDNGNTIYF.

This clone came up a few times. The rearrangement links TRBV7-3 to TRBJ2-1; the D is unclear. Germline V gives CDR1 SGHTA, CDR2 FQGTGA. Trimming pared 5 bases from V and 10 bases from J, leaving 18 bases between. CDR3 length: 14 amino acids. The CDR3 protein is CASSASDRAKEQFF. Written as DNA, the CDR3 is TGTGCCAGCAGCGCCAGCGATCGGGCTAAGGAGCAGTTCTTC.

The chain links TRBV9 to TRBJ2-5; 7 bases align to TRBD2. This CDR3 is 16 amino acids long. Germline CDR1 and CDR2: SGDLS and YYNGEE. V was clipped by 0 bases and J by 3 bases; unmatched bases: 8. The CDR3 here is CASSVGRAGREETQYF. As DNA, the CDR3 is TGTGCCAGCAGCGTAGGGCGAGCGGGACGGGAAGAGACCCAGTACTTC. Combining the CDR3 with reference TRBV9 and TRBJ2-5 gives the whole variable domain DSGVTQTPKHLITATGQRVTLRCSPRSGDLSVYWYQQSLDQGLQFLIQYYNGEERAKGNILERFSAQQFPDLHSELNLSSLELGDSALYFCASSVGRAGREETQYFGPGTRLLVL.

On this clone: A read error may account for a junction end that differs from germline. J is TRBJ1-1 and V is TRBV27; 7 bases are shared with TRBD1. CDR1 is MNHEY and CDR2 is SMNVEV in the germline V gene (reference sequence). There are 12 residues in the CDR3. CDR3 sequence reads: CASSNRGGAPDF. CDR3 nucleotide sequence: TGTGCCAGCAGCAACAGGGGAGGAGCACCCGATTTT.

The chain uses TRBV5-6 and TRBJ1-6; possible D gene TRBD1, 5 bases. This CDR3 has 16 residues. Trimming removed 2 bases at V and 9 bases at J, with 18 bases between. Germline V CDR1 and CDR2: SGHDT, YYEEEE. In DNA, the CDR3 is TGTGCCAGCAGCTTAGTTCCAGGGATCTCCCTTTCACCCCTCCACTTT. This codes for CASSLVPGISLSPLHF.

The J gene is TRBJ1-5, the V gene TRBV21-1; TRBD1 is the table's D call, not checked against the DNA. TRBV21-1 is assigned pseudogene status. This CDR3 comprises 15 residues. CDR3 nucleotides: TGTGCCAGCTTTCAAACCCGGGACAGGGATCAGCCCCAGCATTTT. Encoded protein: CASFQTRDRDQPQHF.

The chain employs TRBV28 and TRBJ2-3; D gene ambiguous. CDR3 length: 12 residues. V was shortened by 6 bases and J by 4 bases, with 8 bases between the two germline ends. Germline CDR1 reads MDHEN; CDR2 reads SYDVKM. The DNA for the CDR3 is TGTGCCAGCAGCCTAGTGGCAGATACGCAGTATTTT. Translated: CASSLVADTQYF.

There are a few counts of this clone. This chain connects TRBV6-4 to TRBJ1-1; 8 bases map to TRBD1. CDR1 and CDR2 (germline): MRHNA, SNTAGT. With 4 bases clipped from V and 5 bases from J, the junction kept 9 bases outside the gene matches. The CDR3 runs to 15 residues. CDR3 DNA sequence: TGTGCCAGCAGTGCAGGACAGGGCCGAGGTACTGAAGCTTTCTTT. Translated, it gives CASSAGQGRGTEAFF.

The chain is built from TRBV7-6 and TRBJ2-6; D not resolved. The V end lost 0 bases, the J end lost 0 bases, and 9 bases lay between the germline ends. The CDR3 totals 17 residues. Germline CDR1 and CDR2: SGHVS and FNYEAQ. This chain's CDR3 is CASSLALIGSGANVLTF. In DNA, the CDR3 is TGTGCCAGCAGCTTAGCGTTGATTGGCTCTGGGGCCAACGTCCTGACTTTC.

The chain employs TRBV7-2 and TRBJ2-7, with TRBD1 as a possible D gene (5 bases). V lost 3 bases and J lost 1, with 10 bases in between. Germline loops: CDR1 SGHTA, CDR2 FQGNSA. This CDR3 has 14 amino acids. In DNA, the CDR3 is TGTGCCAGCAGCTTGCAGACAGCTTCCTACGAGCAGTACTTC. Its translation: CASSLQTASYEQYF.

The chain carries TRBV27 and TRBJ2-5; 7 nucleotides line up with TRBD1. Germline lookup yields CDR1 MNHEY and CDR2 SMNVEV (reference sequence). The J segment lost 5 bases and the V segment lost 3 bases, leaving 6 bases of the junction unmatched. The CDR3 has 14 amino acids. In DNA form, the CDR3 reads TGTGCCAGCAGTTTCGAGGGGGCTCGGGAGACCCAGTACTTC. Protein sequence: CASSFEGARETQYF.

The chain is built from TRBV6-5 and TRBJ1-3; D gene uncertain. CDR1 is MNHEY, CDR2 SVGAGI, per germline. Trimming took off 6 bases at V and 7 bases at J, with 10 bases between the two ends. CDR3 length: 12 residues. The CDR3 protein is CASSSPWNTIYF. In nucleotides, the CDR3 is TGTGCCAGCAGCTCCCCTTGGAACACCATATATTTT.

This clone was seen only a few times. The chain uses TRBV11-3 and TRBJ2-7; a weak D match, TRBD1 (5 bases). This CDR3 is built from 14 residues. The V end lost 4 bases, the J end lost 5 bases, and 15 bases lay between the germline ends. Germline values: CDR1 SGHNT, CDR2 YENEEA. CDR3 bases: TGTGCCAGCAGCTCGGCAGGGAAGGGCCACGAGCAGTACTTC. This gives the protein CASSSAGKGHEQYF.

The CDR3 coding sequence is TGTGCCAGCAGTTACCGAGGGGGGGCCGAAGCTTTCTTT. This sequence encodes CASSYRGGAEAFF. V gene TRBV6-6 combines with J gene TRBJ1-1, with a weak D call TRBD1 (6 bases). This CDR3 is 13 amino acids long. CDR1 and CDR2 (germline): MNHNY, SVGAGI (reference sequence). Trimming cost V 2 bases and J 8 bases, with 12 bases left between them.

This clone was observed a handful of times. This rearrangement joins TRBV28 to TRBJ2-7; TRBD1 matches 7 bases. V gave up 7 bases and J gave up 3 bases; unmatched junction bases: 12. Germline V gene sequence: CDR1 MDHEN, CDR2 SYDVKM. The CDR3 loop spans 15 amino acids. In DNA form, the CDR3 reads TGTGCCAGCATGTACCCGAGGGGGCCCCTCTACGAGCAGTACTTC. It translates to CASMYPRGPLYEQYF.

The chain combines TRBV15 with TRBJ1-5; D ambiguous. V was cut by 8 bases and J by 4 bases, with 6 bases left in between. The CDR3 is 11 amino acids. The V gene's germline CDR1 is LNHNV and CDR2 YYDKDF (reference sequence). The CDR3: CATRGNQPQHF. CDR3 in DNA: TGTGCCACCCGGGGAAATCAGCCCCAGCATTTT.

This chain links TRBV7-9 with TRBJ1-1; D not certain. Trimming left V 0 bases short and J 2 bases short, with 10 bases between. Germline CDR1 and CDR2: SEHNR and FQNEAQ (reference sequence). CDR3 length: 15 residues. The CDR3 sequence: CASSLAERGNTEAFF. The DNA for the CDR3 is TGTGCCAGCAGCTTAGCAGAACGGGGTAACACTGAAGCTTTCTTT. Full variable domain (outside the CDR3, taken from reference TRBV7-9 and TRBJ1-1): DTGVSQNPRHKITKRGQNVTFRCDPISEHNRLYWYRQTLGQGPEFLTYFQNEAQLEKSRLLSDRFSAERPKGSFSTLEIQRTEQGDSAMYLCASSLAERGNTEAFFGQGTRLTVV.

This clone turned up a few times. In DNA, the CDR3 is TGTGCCAGCAGCTTAGATCCAGGTCCCTCCTACGAGCAGTACTTC. This codes for CASSLDPGPSYEQYF. The V call is TRBV7-9, the J call TRBJ2-7; D gene uncertain. The CDR3 extends over 15 amino acids. CDR1 SEHNR and CDR2 FQNEAQ come from the germline V gene (reference sequence). Trimming took off 1 base at V and 0 bases at J, with 10 bases between the two ends.

The V gene is TRBV5-6, the J gene TRBJ2-1, with 8 bases lining up with TRBD1. The V gene end was trimmed by 4 bases and the J gene end by 10 bases; junction bases not matched to a gene: 13. The CDR3 is 15 amino acids. Germline lookup yields CDR1 SGHDT and CDR2 YYEEEE. In DNA form, the CDR3 reads TGTGCCAGCAGCCTTCGACAGGGGCCGCCTTCCGAGCAGTTCTTC. Encoded protein: CASSLRQGPPSEQFF.

This clone was counted only a few times. V gene TRBV4-3 combines with J gene TRBJ2-1, with D possibly being TRBD1 (6 bases). Trimming pared 3 bases from V and 0 bases from J, leaving 15 bases between. Germline V gene data show CDR1 as LGHNA and CDR2 as YSLEER. The CDR3 length is 17 residues. CDR3 residues: CASSHQTGTSSYNEQFF. Here the CDR3 DNA reads TGCGCCAGCAGCCACCAAACGGGGACAAGCTCCTACAATGAGCAGTTCTTC.